These 11 T cell receptor beta chains originate from one sample sequenced in a study of T cells after yellow fever vaccination. TCRdb re-called the 5' RACE reads through MiXCR, storing one row per CDR3 protein. Here the sample spans hundreds of thousands of distinct CDR3 sequences, roughly 13% being singletons. Source: PBMCs, taken on the day of the yellow fever booster vaccination. Receptor source: a man aged 25-40 years who received the YFV17D yellow fever vaccine.

The chain couples TRBV24-1 to TRBJ2-3, with D tentatively TRBD1 (5 bases). Trimming shortened V by 3 bases and J by 2 bases, and 17 bases separated the two germline ends. Germline-derived CDR1 and CDR2 are KGHDR and SFDVKD. The CDR3 length is 17 residues. This chain's CDR3 is CATSDNAFGANTDTQYF. The CDR3 DNA is TGTGCCACCAGTGATAACGCATTTGGGGCTAACACAGATACGCAGTATTTT.

This clonotype came up a few times. The genes are TRBV28 and TRBJ2-1; D not resolved. Trimming took off 8 bases at V and 4 bases at J, with 9 bases between the two ends. In germline, CDR1 is MDHEN, CDR2 SYDVKM. The CDR3 contains 12 residues. CDR3 in DNA: TGTGCCAGCGCGCTCGGGTACAATGAGCAGTTCTTC. Translated: CASALGYNEQFF.

A few counts support this clonotype. V usage is TRBV6-5 and J usage is TRBJ2-5; 11 bases agree with TRBD1. J lost 6 bases, V lost 4 bases, and 7 bases had no gene match. The CDR3 is 15 residues long. Germline CDR1 reads MNHEY; CDR2 reads SVGAGI. CDR3 in amino acids: CASSWSDRGPQTQYF. The CDR3 DNA reads as TGTGCCAGCAGTTGGTCGGACAGGGGGCCGCAGACCCAGTACTTC.

This clonotype appeared a few times. The rearrangement links TRBV18 to TRBJ2-3; 11 bases map to TRBD1. Germline CDR1 is KGHSH and CDR2 is LQKENI. This CDR3 contains 15 residues. V trimming: 3 bases; J trimming: 5 bases; junction bases outside the gene matches: 4. The CDR3 coding sequence is TGTGCCAGCTCACCCCGGACAGGGGGCATAGATACGCAGTATTTT. Translating it yields CASSPRTGGIDTQYF.

CDR3 DNA sequence: TGCGCCAGCAGCGATCAGGACAGGCTCGGGCAGTACTTC. Translation gives CASSDQDRLGQYF. V is TRBV5-1 and J is TRBJ2-7; 7 nucleotides agree with TRBD1. This CDR3 is built from 13 residues. Germline V gene sequence: CDR1 SGHRS, CDR2 YFSETQ. The junction had 10 bases not matched to a gene; V was cut back by 4 bases and J by 9 bases.

This clonotype was picked up a small number of times. The chain couples TRBV18 to TRBJ2-7; no reliable D call. V lost 2 bases and J lost 6, with 14 bases in between. CDR3 length: 14 residues. CDR1 and CDR2 from the germline V gene are KGHSH and LQKENI. The CDR3 loop reads CASSPVAGVGEQYF. Written as DNA, the CDR3 is TGTGCCAGCTCACCAGTGGCAGGTGTTGGCGAGCAGTACTTC.

This clonotype was seen only a few times. V and J are TRBV12-3 or TRBV12-4 and TRBJ2-1; TRBD1 aligns across 8 bases. This CDR3 region has 15 residues. The J segment lost 9 bases and the V segment lost 7 bases, leaving 14 bases of the junction unmatched. The CDR3 nucleotides are TGTGCCAGCATTACAGGGGGGACCTACGTCGGTGAGCAGTTCTTC. Its protein product is CASITGGTYVGEQFF.

This clonotype was observed at least ten times. This chain connects TRBV29-1 to TRBJ2-5; tentative D call: TRBD1 (5 bases). The CDR3 spans 12 residues. The germline gives CDR1 SQVTM, CDR2 ANQGSEA. V gave up 5 bases and J gave up 1 base, with 8 bases separating them. In DNA form, the CDR3 reads TGCAGCGTTTTGACAGTCCAAGAGACCCAGTACTTC. Translating it yields CSVLTVQETQYF.

This clonotype was counted only a few times. CDR3 sequence: CASSYLAGVGETQYF. For the CDR3, the DNA is TGTGCCAGCAGTTACCTAGCGGGAGTTGGCGAGACCCAGTACTTC. The chain uses TRBV6-2 or TRBV6-3 and TRBJ2-5; 10 bases align to TRBD2. Germline CDR1 and CDR2: MNHEY and SVGEGT. Germline trimming cut 2 bases from V and 5 bases from J; bases unmatched to any gene: 5. The CDR3 length is 15 residues.

This clonotype was detected only a few times. V and J are TRBV5-1 and TRBJ2-5; no clear D gene. Germline-derived CDR1 and CDR2 are SGHRS and YFSETQ. Trimming removed 4 bases from V and 7 bases from J, with 23 bases in between. CDR3 size: 16 residues. In DNA, the CDR3 is TGCGCCAGCAGCGAGACCGTGGGCGGCGGACCCCGGACCCAGTACTTC. This codes for CASSETVGGGPRTQYF.

CDR3 amino acids: CASGTVEIYNEQFF. DNA of the CDR3: TGTGCCAGCGGGACAGTGGAAATTTACAATGAGCAGTTCTTC. The rearrangement links TRBV12-3 or TRBV12-4 to TRBJ2-1, with 7 bases aligning to TRBD1. V lost 8 bases to trimming and J lost 4 bases; unmatched junction nucleotides: 8. The CDR3 runs 14 residues.